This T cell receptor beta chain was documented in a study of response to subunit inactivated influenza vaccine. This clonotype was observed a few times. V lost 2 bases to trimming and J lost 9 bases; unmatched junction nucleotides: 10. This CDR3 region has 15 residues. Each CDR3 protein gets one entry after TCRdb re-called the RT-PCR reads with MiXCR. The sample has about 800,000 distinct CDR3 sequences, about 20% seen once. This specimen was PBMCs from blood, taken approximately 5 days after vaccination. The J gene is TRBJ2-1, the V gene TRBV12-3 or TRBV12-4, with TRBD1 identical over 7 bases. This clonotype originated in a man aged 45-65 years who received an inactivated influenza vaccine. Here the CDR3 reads CASSLRPQGSIEQFF. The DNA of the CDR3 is TGTGCCAGCAGTTTAAGACCACAGGGGTCTATTGAGCAGTTCTTC.